This T cell receptor (beta chain) was identified during a study of identical twins. Study-wide findings and caveats: Twins' surplus sharing was weaker for beta out-of-frame sequences. The study found excess low generation probability among twin-shared out-of-frame alpha sequences. Donors were not followed over many years; analysis was cross-sectional.

cDNA carried unique molecular identifiers, and a universal primer site was added by template switching. Via MiXCR, TCRdb re-called the 5' RACE reads, giving one row per CDR3 protein. The table records approximately 690,000 distinct CDR3 sequences, 5.5% to 7.5% of them present only once. This clonotype showed up many times. Its antigen is undetermined. Unmatched junction bases numbered 8, after V lost 3 bases and J lost 8 bases. Germline CDR1 is LNHNV and CDR2 is YYDKDF (reference sequence). The CDR3 length is 16 residues. Sequenced input: naive T cells sorted from blood. The chain joins TRBV15 to TRBJ2-1; 12 bases agree with TRBD2. The source is a man aged 18-30 years in good health. CDR3 bases: TGTGCCACCAGCAGGCTCGAGACTAGCGGGAGAGATGAGCAGTTCTTC. Amino acid sequence: CATSRLETSGRDEQFF.